These T cell receptor beta chains were read from a single sample in a study of blood T cell repertoires in COVID-19. TCRdb keeps only in-frame clones here, not all; method: immunoSEQ multiplex PCR. Of around 100,000 clones listed, around nine tenths were seen once; the top ten hold about 1.8%. The specimen was peripheral blood. The receptors were gathered from a man at least 80 years old with acute or convalescent COVID-19. Both conserved end residues are part of each CDR3. The D gene is left open where the match is weak. Size tells how often a clone was seen (once, few, many) or the class of an expanded clone, and some rows leave it out.

J	D	V	size	DNA	CDR3
TRBJ2-5	NA	TRBV7-2	NA	TGTGCCAGCAGCTTAATGGGGGCTAGCGGCCAAGAGACCCAGTACTTC	CASSLMGASGQETQYF
TRBJ2-2	TRBD2	TRBV7-3	NA	TGTGCCAGCAGCCGTACTAGCGGATCCACCGGGGAGCTGTTTTTT	CASSRTSGSTGELFF
TRBJ1-2	TRBD1	TRBV19	NA	TGTGCCAGTAGTCCGACAGGGTTGTATGGCTACACCTTC	CASSPTGLYGYTF
TRBJ2-1	NA	TRBV28	NA	TGTGCCAGCACCAATTGGCGGGACAATGAGCAGTTCTTC	CASTNWRDNEQFF
TRBJ2-7	TRBD1	TRBV27	NA	TGTGCCAGCAGTTTAGGGGAGGGACAGGGGTACTACGAGCAGTACTTC	CASSLGEGQGYYEQYF
TRBJ2-1	TRBD2	TRBV20-1	NA	TGCAGTGCTAGTTTGAAAGCGGGGTACAATGAGCAGTTCTTC	CSASLKAGYNEQFF
TRBJ2-1	NA	TRBV7-9	NA	TGTGCCAGCAGCTTTAGCGATGAGCAGTTCTTC	CASSFSDEQFF
TRBJ2-5	TRBD1	TRBV6-5	NA	TGTGCCAGCAATCCGGACAGGGGGGGAGGGGAGACCCAGTACTTC	CASNPDRGGGETQYF
TRBJ2-1	NA	TRBV27	NA	TGTGCCAGCAGTTCGACAGGTTCGAAGTACAATGAGCAGTTCTTC	CASSSTGSKYNEQFF
TRBJ2-2	NA	TRBV9	NA	TGTGCCAGCAGCTCCCTGAGTTCCGGGGAGCTGTTTTTT	CASSSLSSGELFF
TRBJ2-2	TRBD1	TRBV28	NA	TGTGCCAGCAGTATTACAGGGGATGGCACCGGGGAGCTGTTTTTT	CASSITGDGTGELFF
TRBJ1-4	NA	TRBV28	NA	TGTGCCAGCAGTTCCAACAGGCGGCCTACAACTAATGAAAAACTGTTTTTT	CASSSNRRPTTNEKLFF
TRBJ1-2	TRBD1	TRBV28	NA	TGTGCCAGCAGTTTAGGGGACAGTCGCAGCAGCTATGGCTACACCTTC	CASSLGDSRSSYGYTF
TRBJ2-2	NA	TRBV2	NA	TGTGCCAGCAGTGGCCCGGGACAGAACACCGGGGAGCTGTTTTTT	CASSGPGQNTGELFF
TRBJ2-1	NA	TRBV6-5	once	TGTGCCAGCAACGTGCGGGTCGACTACAATGAGCAGTTCTTC	CASNVRVDYNEQFF
TRBJ2-5	TRBD1	TRBV19	NA	TGTGCCAGTAGCCCCGACAGGGGAGAGACCCAGTACTTC	CASSPDRGETQYF
TRBJ2-1	NA	TRBV6-6	NA	TGTGCCAGCAGTTACTTGAGGGAGTCCTACAATGAGCAGTTCTTC	CASSYLRESYNEQFF
TRBJ2-3	NA	TRBV10-2	NA	TGCGCCAGCAGTCTGCTGGCGGGTGATACGCAGTATTTT	CASSLLAGDTQYF
TRBJ2-2	TRBD1	TRBV6-2/TRBV6-3	NA	TGTGCCAGCAGTTACGGTTCCAGGACAGGGTCAGAGCTGTTTTTT	CASSYGSRTGSELFF
TRBJ2-1	TRBD2	TRBV4-1	NA	TGCGCCAGCAGCCAGACTTGGGGGCAGACTAGCGGGAGATACAATGAGCAGTTCTTC	CASSQTWGQTSGRYNEQFF
TRBJ1-1	TRBD1	TRBV5-1	NA	TGCGCCAGCAGCTTAGCAATGACAGGGGCCGGGGCGGACACTGAAGCTTTCTTT	CASSLAMTGAGADTEAFF
TRBJ1-6	TRBD1	TRBV27	few	TGTGCCAGTCGGGACAGGGGGAGAAATTCACCCCTCCACTTT	CASRDRGRNSPLHF
TRBJ2-5	NA	TRBV5-4	NA	TGTGCCAGCAGCTTACGGACTTCTCAAGAGACCCAGTACTTC	CASSLRTSQETQYF
TRBJ2-5	TRBD2	TRBV5-1	NA	TGCGCCAGCAGCGGTAGCGGGGGTCAAGAGACCCAGTACTTC	CASSGSGGQETQYF
TRBJ1-3	TRBD1	TRBV7-9	once	TGTGCCAGCAGCTATCGACAGGGGTCGGGGGGAAACACCATATATTTT	CASSYRQGSGGNTIYF
TRBJ2-2	NA	TRBV7-3	NA	TGTGCCAGCAGTTCTACAGGGTCGGACACCGGGGAGCTGTTTTTT	CASSSTGSDTGELFF
TRBJ2-7	NA	TRBV2	NA	TGTGCCAGCAGCGTCGGGGGGACAGGTACTTACGAGCAGTACTTC	CASSVGGTGTYEQYF
TRBJ1-2	TRBD1	TRBV2	NA	TGTGCCAGCCCGGGACAGGGGACCTTCTATGGCTACACCTTC	CASPGQGTFYGYTF
TRBJ1-1	TRBD1	TRBV2	few	TGTGCCAGCAGTGTAGGGTTGGACAGGATGAGGGGTAAAGCTTTCTTT	CASSVGLDRMRGKAFF
TRBJ2-7	NA	TRBV12-3/TRBV12-4	NA	TGTGCCAGCAGTTCACACAGGGAGGGTGGCCAGTACTTC	CASSSHREGGQYF
TRBJ2-3	TRBD2	TRBV18	NA	TGTGCCAGCTCACCGACTAGCGATACGCAGTATTTT	CASSPTSDTQYF
TRBJ2-4	NA	TRBV11-2	NA	TGTGCCAGCAGCCCCGGGGATCAACTAGCCAAAAACATTCAGTACTTC	CASSPGDQLAKNIQYF
TRBJ2-3	TRBD2	TRBV29-1	NA	TGCAGCGTTAGGACTAGCGCGGCGGATACGCAGTATTTT	CSVRTSAADTQYF
TRBJ2-3	NA	TRBV6-1	NA	TGTGCCAGCAGTGAAACAGTCTCTAGCACAGATACGCAGTATTTT	CASSETVSSTDTQYF
TRBJ2-7	TRBD2	TRBV14	few	TGTGCCAGCAGCCAAGGGCTAGCGGGACCTTCCTACGAGCAGTACTTC	CASSQGLAGPSYEQYF
TRBJ1-2	NA	TRBV6-2/TRBV6-3	NA	TGTGCCAGCAGTTCCCGGGTCCACTATGGCTACACCTTC	CASSSRVHYGYTF
TRBJ2-3	TRBD2	TRBV5-1	NA	TGCGCCAGCAGCTTGGAGGCTAGCGGCGCAGATACGCAGTATTTT	CASSLEASGADTQYF
TRBJ2-7	TRBD2	TRBV19	NA	TGTGCCAGTAGTATGACAGCGGGGGAGTTTCTATACGAGCAGTACTTC	CASSMTAGEFLYEQYF
TRBJ2-2	TRBD1	TRBV5-1	NA	TGCGCCAGCAGCCTAGACAGGGATTACACCGGGGAGCTGTTTTTT	CASSLDRDYTGELFF
TRBJ1-5	TRBD1	TRBV19	NA	TGTGCCAGCAAGGACAGGGGGCATCAGCCCCAGCATTTT	CASKDRGHQPQHF
TRBJ2-2	TRBD1	TRBV7-3	NA	TGTGCCAGCAGCCCCCCGGGGACAGGGGGCACCGGGGAGCTGTTTTTT	CASSPPGTGGTGELFF
TRBJ2-1	TRBD1	TRBV11-2	NA	TGTGCCAGCAGCTTCAGAACCGGGACAGCTTCCTACAATGAGCAGTTCTTC	CASSFRTGTASYNEQFF
TRBJ2-3	TRBD2	TRBV7-9	NA	TGTGCCAGCAGCTTTGAAAAGGGACTAGCGGGAGTAGTTACGCAGTATTTT	CASSFEKGLAGVVTQYF
TRBJ1-1	NA	TRBV7-9	few	TGTGCCAGCAGCTTGGGACTGGGAAAGAACACTGAAGCTTTCTTT	CASSLGLGKNTEAFF
TRBJ1-1	NA	TRBV5-1	NA	TGCGCCAGCAGCGGGGGATATTGGACAGATGAAGCTTTCTTT	CASSGGYWTDEAFF
TRBJ2-3	NA	TRBV7-9	few	TGTGCCAGCAGCTACCAGGGGCTCAGCACAGATACGCAGTATTTT	CASSYQGLSTDTQYF
TRBJ1-1	NA	TRBV5-5	NA	TGTGCCAGCAGCTTGGTTGGCAGTGAAGCTTTCTTT	CASSLVGSEAFF
TRBJ1-2	TRBD1	TRBV5-4	NA	TGTGCCAGCAGCTTGGATCCGGACAGGGCTGGCTACACCTTC	CASSLDPDRAGYTF
TRBJ2-1	NA	TRBV27	NA	TGTGCCAGCAGTTTATCGGTAGCGCCGTACAATGAGCAGTTCTTC	CASSLSVAPYNEQFF
TRBJ1-6	TRBD1	TRBV2	NA	TGTGCCAGCAACAGGGGAAGGAATTCACCCCTCCACTTT	CASNRGRNSPLHF
TRBJ2-2	TRBD1	TRBV4-3	NA	TGCGCCAGCAGCCAAGGGGTACAGGGGGCAAGCACCGGGGAGCTGTTTTTT	CASSQGVQGASTGELFF
TRBJ2-5	NA	TRBV3-1/TRBV3-2	few	TGTGCCAGCAGCACTTCCGGTGACCAAGAGACCCAGTACTTC	CASSTSGDQETQYF
TRBJ2-1	TRBD2	TRBV5-1	NA	TGCGCCAGCAGCCGGGGACTAGCGGTTTACAATGAGCAGTTCTTC	CASSRGLAVYNEQFF
TRBJ2-2	TRBD2	TRBV5-4	NA	TGTGCCAGCAGCGCCGGGACTAGCGGGAGTTGGAGCACCGGGGAGCTGTTTTTT	CASSAGTSGSWSTGELFF
TRBJ2-5	TRBD2	TRBV2	NA	TGTGCCAGCACCCAGGGGCTAGCGGGCCAAGAGACCCAGTACTTC	CASTQGLAGQETQYF